Sequencing of this TCR beta chain was carried out in a study of cytomegalovirus exposure and HLA in healthy donors. Overall study findings and caveats: Earlier results showed most TCR beta V segments being productive about 87% or about 30% of the time. Across all donors, roughly uniform sequencing depth was an assumption of the presence/absence analyses. An Asian-associated ancestry cluster reportedly showed fewer N-insertions than the approximately 660-donor mean in a later analysis.

CDR1 SGHRS and CDR2 YFSETQ come from the germline V gene. This CDR3 has 15 residues. After removal of 4 bases from V and 2 bases from J, the junction contained 7 bases not matched to a gene. Each of the donors was a healthy bone marrow donor. PCR amplification relied on 60 Vbeta primers (plus 13 Jbeta primers). The data were produced by immunoSEQ multiplex PCR, yet TCRdb's version contains in-frame clones alone and is incomplete. Here the sample spans under 200,000 clones, roughly 70% being singletons. This clone was counted between two and nine times. Its antigen is not identified. The chain recombines TRBV5-1 with TRBJ2-5, with TRBD2 matching 8 bases. Sequencing was done on a sample of PBMCs. This TCR was recovered from a woman aged 50 to 60 in good health and CMV-seropositive. CDR3 nucleotides: TGCGCCAGCAGCCGGAGCGGGGGCACTCAAGAGACCCAGTACTTC. Translated: CASSRSGGTQETQYF.